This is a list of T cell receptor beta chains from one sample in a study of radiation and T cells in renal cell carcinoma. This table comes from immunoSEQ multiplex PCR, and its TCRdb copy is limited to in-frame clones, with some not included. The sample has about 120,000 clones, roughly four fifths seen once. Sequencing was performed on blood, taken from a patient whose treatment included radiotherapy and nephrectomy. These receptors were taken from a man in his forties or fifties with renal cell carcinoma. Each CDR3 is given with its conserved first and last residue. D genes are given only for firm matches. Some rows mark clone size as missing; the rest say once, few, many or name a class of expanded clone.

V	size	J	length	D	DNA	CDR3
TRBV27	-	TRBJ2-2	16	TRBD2	TGTGCCAGCAGTTCAGTGGGACTAGTCGGCACCGGGGAGCTGTTTTTT	CASSSVGLVGTGELFF
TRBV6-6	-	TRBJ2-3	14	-	TGTGCCAGCAGTTACTCGATCGGGACAGATACGCAGTATTTT	CASSYSIGTDTQYF
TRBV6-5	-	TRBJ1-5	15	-	TGTGCCAGCAGGATCGGGGGGGCCTGGGATCAGCCCCAGCATTTT	CASRIGGAWDQPQHF
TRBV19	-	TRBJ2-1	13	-	TGTGCCAGTACGCCAGGGCCCTACAATGAGCAGTTCTTC	CASTPGPYNEQFF
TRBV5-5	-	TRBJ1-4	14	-	TGTGCCAGCGCTCCGGGACACTGGGGTGAAAAACTGTTTTTT	CASAPGHWGEKLFF
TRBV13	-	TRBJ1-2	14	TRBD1	TGTGCCAGCAGCTCAAGCCTACAGGGGGCGGGCTACACCTTC	CASSSSLQGAGYTF
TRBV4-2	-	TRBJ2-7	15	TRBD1	TGTGCCAGCAGCCTGGGACAGATGAGGGCCTACGAGCAGTACTTC	CASSLGQMRAYEQYF
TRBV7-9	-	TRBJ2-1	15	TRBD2	TGTGCCAGCGGTTCTAGCGGGGCGGCTTACAATGAGCAGTTCTTC	CASGSSGAAYNEQFF
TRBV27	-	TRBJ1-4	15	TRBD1	TGTGCCAGCAGTTTACACGGACAGGGTGGAGAAAAACTGTTTTTT	CASSLHGQGGEKLFF
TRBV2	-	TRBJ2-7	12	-	TGTGCCAGCAGCGCGGCTGCCTACGAGCAGTACTTC	CASSAAAYEQYF
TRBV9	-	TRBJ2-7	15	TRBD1	TGTGCCAGCAGCCCTCTCACAGGGGGAGCCTACGAGCAGTACTTC	CASSPLTGGAYEQYF
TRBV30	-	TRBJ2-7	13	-	TGTGCCTGGAGTTCCATAACGGGGACCGAGCAGTACTTC	CAWSSITGTEQYF
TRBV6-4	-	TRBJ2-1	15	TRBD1	TGTGCCAGCAGTGCCGGGACAGGGGCCTACAATGAGCAGTTCTTC	CASSAGTGAYNEQFF
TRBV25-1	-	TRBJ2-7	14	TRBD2	TGTGCCAGGAAGACTAGCCCGGCAATCTACGAGCAGTACTTC	CARKTSPAIYEQYF
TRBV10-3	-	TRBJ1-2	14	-	TGTGCCATCAGTGAGTCGACAGCTCAACTTGGCTACACCTTC	CAISESTAQLGYTF
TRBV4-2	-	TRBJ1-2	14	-	TGTGCCAGCAGCCAAGATGCGGGGAAACATGGCTACACCTTC	CASSQDAGKHGYTF
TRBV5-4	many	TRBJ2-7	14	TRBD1	TGTGCCAGCAGCTCGACGGACAGGGCCTACGAGCAGTACTTC	CASSSTDRAYEQYF
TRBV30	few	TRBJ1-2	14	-	TGTGCCTGGAGTGCCGGACAGCTGGACTATGGCTACACCTTC	CAWSAGQLDYGYTF
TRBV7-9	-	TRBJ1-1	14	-	TGTGCCAGCAGCTTAGGGTCCGGAACCACTGAAGCTTTCTTT	CASSLGSGTTEAFF
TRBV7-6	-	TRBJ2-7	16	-	TGTGCCAGCAGCTTATTTAGCGCGGGAACAGACTACGAGCAGTACTTC	CASSLFSAGTDYEQYF
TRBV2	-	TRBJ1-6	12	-	TGTGCCAGCAGTGAAAGTGGCGGCTCCCTCCACTTT	CASSESGGSLHF
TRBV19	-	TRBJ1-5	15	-	TGTGCCAGTAGACGCTGGGGGGACCGAAATCAGCCCCAGCATTTT	CASRRWGDRNQPQHF
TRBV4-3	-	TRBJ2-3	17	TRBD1	TGCGCCAGCAGCCAGGATTGGGGACAGAGGAGTCCAGATACGCAGTATTTT	CASSQDWGQRSPDTQYF
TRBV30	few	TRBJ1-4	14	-	TGTGCCTGGAATAGGTTGGGAGGAAATGAAAAACTGTTTTTT	CAWNRLGGNEKLFF
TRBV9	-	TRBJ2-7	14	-	TGTGCCAGCAGCGTAGGAGGGAGCGTCTACGAGCAGTACTTC	CASSVGGSVYEQYF
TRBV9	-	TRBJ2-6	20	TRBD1	TGTGCCAGCAGCGTAGGATCAATAGGGGGACAGGGGGCTGGGGCCAACGTCCTGACTTTC	CASSVGSIGGQGAGANVLTF
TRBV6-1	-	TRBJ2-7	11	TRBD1	TGTGCCACCGGACAGGCCTACGAGCAGTACTTC	CATGQAYEQYF
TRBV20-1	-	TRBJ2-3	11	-	TGCAGTGCTAGGGTTGGGGATACGCAGTATTTT	CSARVGDTQYF
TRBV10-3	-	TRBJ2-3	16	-	TGTGCCATCAGTGAGTTTACAGGCGATAACCAAGATACGCAGTATTTT	CAISEFTGDNQDTQYF
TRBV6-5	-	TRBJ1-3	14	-	TGTGCCACCCAAAGGGCAGCCTCTGGAAACACCATATATTTT	CATQRAASGNTIYF
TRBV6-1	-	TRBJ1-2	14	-	TGTGCCAGCAGTGAACTAATGGGGTCGAGGGGCTACACCTTC	CASSELMGSRGYTF